The 3 T cell receptor beta chains below come from one sample, sequenced in a study of T cell responses to AZD1222 COVID-19 vaccine. Assay used: immunoSEQ multiplex PCR; TCRdb lists only in-frame clones, some missing. The top ten clones hold around 1.7% of a sample with around 110,000 clones, 92% of them seen once. Sample: peripheral blood, taken on day 0 of AZD1222 vaccination. The receptor set was obtained from an adult in good health.

The chain recombines TRBV7-9 with TRBJ2-1; 12 nucleotides agree with TRBD2. The CDR3 spans 17 residues. Germline CDR1 SEHNR, CDR2 FQNEAQ (reference sequence). V lost 2 bases to trimming and J lost 8 bases; unmatched junction nucleotides: 10. CDR3 sequence (DNA): TGTGCCAGCAGCTTAAGCGGGCTAGCGGGGGGGCCCGATGAGCAGTTCTTC. This sequence encodes CASSLSGLAGGPDEQFF.

This chain joins TRBV6-5 and TRBJ2-1, with a weak D call TRBD2 (6 bases). V lost 6 bases, J lost 10 bases, and 16 bases lay in between. The germline V gene has CDR1 MNHEY and CDR2 SVGAGI. The CDR3 extends over 13 amino acids. The CDR3 here is CASSGGTLREQFF. In DNA form, the CDR3 reads TGTGCCAGCAGCGGCGGGACTCTTAGAGAGCAGTTCTTC.

The chain has TRBV11-2 and TRBJ2-7; D is possibly TRBD1 (6 bases). Trimming stripped 5 bases from V and 2 bases from J, with 13 bases between. This CDR3 has 14 amino acids. The germline V gene has CDR1 SGHAT and CDR2 FQNNGV. The CDR3 sequence: CASSPRTAAYEQYF. The CDR3 DNA follows: TGTGCCAGCAGCCCCCGGACAGCGGCCTACGAGCAGTACTTC.